Listed here are 19 T cell receptor beta chains from one sample, sequenced in a study of Tregs in tolerant kidney transplant recipients. Method: immunoSEQ multiplex PCR; TCRdb's copy keeps in-frame clones and lacks some. The sample lists some 55,000 clones, 80% to 90% occurring once. Sequencing was performed on Tregs from blood, taken before the transplant. The source is a human donor who received a combined kidney and bone marrow transplant.

The chain links TRBV7-2 to TRBJ2-1; D call uncertain. The CDR3 spans 12 residues. Germline loops: CDR1 SGHTA, CDR2 FQGNSA. Trimming pared 5 bases from V and 9 bases from J, leaving 11 bases between. The CDR3 DNA reads as TGTGCCAGCAGCCTTAGGAAAGGTGAGCAGTTCTTC. This gives the protein CASSLRKGEQFF.

This clone has just a few counts. The rearrangement joins TRBV18 to TRBJ1-1; no firm D call. Deletions cut 2 bases from V and 0 bases from J, with 4 bases between. Germline V CDR1 and CDR2: KGHSH, LQKENI. This CDR3 is 13 amino acids long. Here the CDR3 reads CASSPSLNTEAFF. For the CDR3, the DNA is TGTGCCAGCTCACCATCGCTGAACACTGAAGCTTTCTTT.

The chain is built from TRBV19 and TRBJ1-5, with D unresolved. V was trimmed by 2 bases and J by 0 bases, leaving 14 bases between them. Germline V lookup: CDR1 LNHDA, CDR2 SQIVND (reference sequence). This CDR3 comprises 17 residues. DNA of the CDR3: TGTGCCAGTAGTATATTTCCAGGAACTTATAGCAATCAGCCCCAGCATTTT. Encoded protein: CASSIFPGTYSNQPQHF.

The chain joins TRBV15 to TRBJ2-3, with D maybe TRBD2 (5 bases). Trimming shortened V by 0 bases and J by 2 bases, and 9 bases separated the two germline ends. The CDR3 totals 15 residues. Germline V gene sequence: CDR1 LNHNV, CDR2 YYDKDF (reference sequence). This CDR3 reads CATSRDGLYTDTQYF. CDR3 DNA: TGTGCCACCAGCAGAGATGGACTTTACACAGATACGCAGTATTTT.

The chain uses TRBV9 and TRBJ2-3; weak D call: TRBD1 (5 bases). CDR3 length: 15 amino acids. Germline values: CDR1 SGDLS, CDR2 YYNGEE. With 0 bases removed from V and 12 bases from J, the gap between germline ends came to 20 bases. The CDR3 DNA sequence: TGTGCCAGCAGCGTAGAGCAGGGAACGACATTACGCCAGTATTTT. Translation gives CASSVEQGTTLRQYF. Supplemented by reference TRBV9 and TRBJ2-3, the full variable domain reads DSGVTQTPKHLITATGQRVTLRCSPRSGDLSVYWYQQSLDQGLQFLIQYYNGEERAKGNILERFSAQQFPDLHSELNLSSLELGDSALYFCASSVEQGTTLRQYFGPGTRLTVL.

This sequence joins TRBV7-9 and TRBJ1-3; perhaps TRBD1 as D (5 bases). This CDR3 has 17 residues. Between the trimmed V and J ends, which lost 5 bases and 2 bases, there was a span of 19 bases. Germline loops: CDR1 SEHNR, CDR2 FQNEAQ (reference sequence). The DNA of the CDR3 is TGTGCCAGCAGCCCCCTCGGGGGAGGCAGCACTGGAAACACCATATATTTT. Amino acid sequence: CASSPLGGGSTGNTIYF.

The V gene is TRBV28, the J gene TRBJ2-7; 11 nucleotides align to TRBD2. CDR1 is MDHEN, CDR2 SYDVKM, per germline. V was pared by 7 bases and J by 3 bases, with 5 bases of the junction left unmatched. The CDR3 is 14 residues long. CDR3 nucleotide sequence: TGTGCCAGCACCGCTAGCGGGAGGAGCTACGAGCAGTACTTC. This gives the protein CASTASGRSYEQYF. The complete variable domain, with remaining parts taken from reference TRBV28 and TRBJ2-7, reads DVKVTQSSRYLVKRTGEKVFLECVQDMDHENMFWYRQDPGLGLRLIYFSYDVKMKEKGDIPEGYSVSREKKERFSLILESASTNQTSMYLCASTASGRSYEQYFGPGTRLTVT.

The chain joins TRBV5-6 to TRBJ2-3, with a tentative D call TRBD2 (6 bases). The CDR3 runs to 17 residues. V was cut by 0 bases and J by 5 bases, with 19 bases left in between. Germline loops: CDR1 SGHDT, CDR2 YYEEEE. In nucleotides, the CDR3 is TGTGCCAGCAGCTTGGGGATGGGCGGGATGGTTGGAGATACGCAGTATTTT. Its protein is CASSLGMGGMVGDTQYF.

This rearrangement joins TRBV7-2 to TRBJ2-2; TRBD1 aligns across 7 bases. The ends lost 4 bases at V and 1 base at J; junction bases unmatched: 3. Germline V lookup: CDR1 SGHTA, CDR2 FQGNSA. The CDR3 loop spans 15 amino acids. DNA for the CDR3: TGTGCCAGCAGCTCACAGGGGTTGAACACCGGGGAGCTGTTTTTT. Translating it yields CASSSQGLNTGELFF.

CDR3 residues: CASSPNQGLLEAFF. CDR3 nucleotide sequence: TGCGCCAGCAGCCCTAACCAGGGGTTGCTTGAAGCTTTCTTT. The chain employs TRBV5-1 and TRBJ1-1; tentatively, D is TRBD1 (6 bases). The germline CDR1 and CDR2 sequences are SGHRS and YFSETQ. The CDR3 runs 14 residues. The V gene lost 4 bases and the J gene lost 7 bases, with 17 bases spanning the gap.

The J gene is TRBJ2-2, the V gene TRBV2, with unresolved D. V was trimmed by 6 bases and J by 3 bases, leaving 8 bases between them. This CDR3 has 13 residues. CDR1 is SNHLY, CDR2 FYNNEI, per germline. CDR3 residues: CASRARDTGELFF. CDR3 sequence (DNA): TGTGCCAGCAGAGCACGGGACACCGGGGAGCTGTTTTTT.

Details on this clone: Other DNA sequences in the same sample also yield this CDR3. The chain combines TRBV28 with TRBJ1-2; D not resolved. Germline CDR1 is MDHEN and CDR2 is SYDVKM. This CDR3 region has 13 residues. V lost 6 bases and J lost 7, with 15 bases in between. CDR3 loop: CASSFRGSGGYTF. In nucleotides, the CDR3 is TGTGCCAGCAGCTTCAGAGGGAGCGGTGGCTACACCTTC.

The chain recombines TRBV18 with TRBJ2-1; 8 bases fit TRBD2. The CDR3 consists of 15 residues. Germline trimming cut 2 bases from V and 9 bases from J; bases unmatched to any gene: 9. Germline assignment: CDR1 KGHSH and CDR2 LQKENI. The CDR3, as DNA: TGTGCCAGCTCACCAATGCCAGGACTAGCAGGTGAGCAGTTCTTC. The encoded protein is CASSPMPGLAGEQFF. The full variable domain, rest sourced from reference TRBV18 and TRBJ2-1, is NAGVMQNPRHLVRRRGQEARLRCSPMKGHSHVYWYRQLPEEGLKFMVYLQKENIIDESGMPKERFSAEFPKEGPSILRIQQVVRGDSAAYFCASSPMPGLAGEQFFGPGTRLTVL.

The chain joins TRBV30 to TRBJ1-2; D gene uncertain. The CDR3 length is 12 residues. The germline V gene encodes CDR1 GTSNPN and CDR2 SVGIG (reference sequence). With 2 bases removed from V and 5 bases from J, the gap between germline ends came to 9 bases. In nucleotides, the CDR3 is TGTGCCTGGAGTAGCCTGGGATATGGCTACACCTTC. Translated, it gives CAWSSLGYGYTF.

This chain's CDR3 is CASSRSVPGLKTNTGELFF. DNA of the CDR3: TGTGCCAGTAGCCGTAGCGTGCCGGGGCTCAAAACGAACACCGGGGAGCTGTTTTTT. This chain links TRBV19 with TRBJ2-2, with D perhaps being TRBD1 or TRBD2 (5 bases each). The CDR3 is 19 residues long. Germline V gene lookup returns CDR1 LNHDA and CDR2 SQIVND (reference sequence). The V end was cut by 6 bases, the J end by 0 bases, with 23 bases between.

The rearrangement links TRBV7-9 to TRBJ1-2; no clear D. Germline V gene data show CDR1 as SEHNR and CDR2 as FQNEAQ (reference sequence). This CDR3 spans 13 amino acids. The germline V and J ends were trimmed by 2 bases and 4 bases, with 8 bases remaining between them. This CDR3 is CASSLSLGYGYTF. The CDR3 DNA is TGTGCCAGCAGCTTAAGTTTGGGCTATGGCTACACCTTC.

The V call is TRBV5-5, the J call TRBJ1-3, with D possibly matching TRBD1 (5 bases). This CDR3 spans 15 amino acids. Trimming stripped 2 bases from V and 2 bases from J, with 11 bases between. CDR1 SGHKS and CDR2 YYEKEE come from the germline V gene (reference sequence). This chain's CDR3 is CASSFRGGAGNTIYF. The CDR3 DNA reads as TGTGCCAGCAGCTTTCGCGGGGGGGCTGGAAACACCATATATTTT. The full variable domain, its missing parts supplied by reference TRBV5-5 and TRBJ1-3, is DAGVTQSPTHLIKTRGQQVTLRCSPISGHKSVSWYQQVLGQGPQFIFQYYEKEERGRGNFPDRFSARQFPNYSSELNVNALLLGDSALYLCASSFRGGAGNTIYFGEGSWLTVV.

The CDR3 sequence is CASRIGRDPIYGYTF. In nucleotides, the CDR3 is TGTGCCAGCAGGATAGGACGGGACCCGATTTATGGCTACACCTTC. J is TRBJ1-2 and V is TRBV2, with D possibly TRBD1 on 5 matching bases. CDR1 and CDR2 (germline): SNHLY, FYNNEI. V dropped 6 bases and J dropped 5 bases, with 19 bases sitting between them. CDR3 size: 15 residues.

A note on this clone: At one end, the junction sequence differs from germline, possibly due to a read error. This sequence joins TRBV28 and TRBJ2-2; D unclear. This CDR3 is 12 amino acids long. Per the germline V gene, CDR1 is MDHEN and CDR2 is SYDVKM. The CDR3 DNA is TGTGCCAGCAGTGGTCCGCCCCCGGCCCGCCTTTTT. Translation: CASSGPPPARLF. Complete variable domain (other parts from reference TRBV28 and TRBJ2-2): DVKVTQSSRYLVKRTGEKVFLECVQDMDHENMFWYRQDPGLGLRLIYFSYDVKMKEKGDIPEGYSVSREKKERFSLILESASTNQTSMYLCASSGPPPARLFGEGSRLTVL.